The 11 T cell receptor beta chains listed next were all sequenced from one sample in a study of identical twins listed by TCRdb under 2016. The protocol used for the library was 5' RACE. Instrument used: Illumina HiSeq 2000. Starting from the raw public reads, TCRdb applied fastp trimming at Q25, assembled clones with MiXCR and retained in-frame beta chains. Identical CDR3 proteins give one entry, which carries the most common genes and DNA. This sample holds 1,800,000 or so distinct CDR3 sequences; under 35% were observed only once. Together, the top ten hold over 0.25% of the sample. What was sequenced was cord blood. The receptors stem from a newborn girl in good health.

In its sample, this clonotype was seen many times. One end of the junction varies from germline; a read error may be responsible. The chain uses TRBV2 and TRBJ1-2; D not certain. The germline CDR1 and CDR2 sequences are SNHLY and FYNNEI. This CDR3 contains 12 residues. CDR3 loop: CASSEEGHGYTF. CDR3 nucleotides: TGCGCCAGCAGTGAAGAAGGCCATGGCTACACCTTC.

This clonotype was seen a handful of times. CDR3 protein: CASGFRTSNEQFF. Here the CDR3 DNA reads TGTGCTAGTGGTTTTAGGACTAGCAATGAGCAGTTCTTC. The rearrangement links TRBV12-5 to TRBJ2-1, with 7 bases that match TRBD2. The CDR3 length is 13 residues. Germline V lookup: CDR1 LGHNT, CDR2 FRNRAP. Trimming removed 3 bases from V and 6 bases from J; junction bases left unmatched: 2.

This rearrangement joins TRBV5-6 to TRBJ1-1, with a possible D match to TRBD1 (5 bases). The ends were cut back, 4 bases at V and 8 bases at J, with 18 bases in the middle. The CDR3 has 14 residues. In germline, CDR1 is SGHDT, CDR2 YYEEEE. Written as DNA, the CDR3 is TGTGCCAGCAGCGCGTACAGGCGGGGGGGGGAAGCTTTCTTT. Encoded protein: CASSAYRRGGEAFF.

J is TRBJ1-2 and V is TRBV4-2; D may be TRBD1 (5 bases). Trimming cost V 1 base and J 0 bases, with 9 bases left between them. Germline V gene sequence: CDR1 LGHNA, CDR2 YNFKEQ. The CDR3 sequence is 15 residues long. The CDR3 DNA reads as TGTGCCAGCAGCCAAGTCTCGGACACTAACTATGGCTACACCTTC. Translated, it gives CASSQVSDTNYGYTF.

V is TRBV29-1 and J is TRBJ1-2; D may be TRBD1 (5 bases). V lost 1 base and J lost 8, with 11 bases in between. This CDR3 contains 12 residues. Germline V gives CDR1 SQVTM, CDR2 ANQGSEA. The CDR3 DNA reads as TGCAGCGTTGAAGGGGGGGATGGGGGCTACACCTTC. This gives the protein CSVEGGDGGYTF.

This clonotype turned up a few times. This chain connects TRBV9 to TRBJ2-4; 7 bases align to TRBD2. V was pared by 0 bases and J by 3 bases, with 9 bases of the junction left unmatched. Germline CDR1 is SGDLS and CDR2 is YYNGEE. The CDR3 is 17 residues long. In DNA form, the CDR3 reads TGTGCCAGCAGCGTAGCTCGGCGGGGGAGGGGCAAAAACATTCAGTACTTC. It encodes CASSVARRGRGKNIQYF.

The rearrangement links TRBV6-1 to TRBJ2-3; TRBD2 aligns across 10 bases. Losses at the gene ends were 0 bases for V and 4 bases for J; bases not matched to a gene: 4. Germline V gene sequence: CDR1 MNHNS, CDR2 SASEGT. The CDR3 consists of 16 residues. For the CDR3, the DNA is TGTGCCAGCAGTGAAGCCCCAGCGGGAGGGCCAGATACGCAGTATTTT. Translating gives CASSEAPAGGPDTQYF.

V usage is TRBV5-1 and J usage is TRBJ2-2; 7 bases map to TRBD1. V lost 1 base, J lost 7 bases, and 4 bases stayed unmatched. Germline V CDR1 and CDR2: SGHRS, YFSETQ. The CDR3 is made up of 14 amino acids. The CDR3 here is CASSLTGAVGELFF. For the CDR3, the DNA is TGCGCCAGCAGCTTGACAGGGGCGGTCGGGGAGCTGTTTTTT.

J is TRBJ2-5 and V is TRBV4-1; D gene uncertain. The CDR3 is 14 residues long. Germline V gives CDR1 MGHRA, CDR2 YSYEKL. V lost 4 bases to trimming and J lost 0 bases, with 9 bases between them. The chain's CDR3 is CASSPDPNQETQYF. CDR3 DNA: TGCGCCAGCAGCCCCGACCCCAACCAAGAGACCCAGTACTTC.

Note on this clonotype: At one end, the junction sequence differs from germline, possibly due to a read error. The chain combines TRBV7-6 with TRBJ2-3; the match to TRBD2 covers 12 bases. Looked up from germline, CDR1 is SGHVS and CDR2 is FNYEAQ. The CDR3 extends over 18 amino acids. This CDR3 reads CASSLARLAGGFTATQYF. In DNA, the CDR3 is TGTGCCAGCAGCTTAGCGCGGCTAGCGGGAGGGTTCACAGCTACGCAGTATTTT. Drawing the rest from reference TRBV7-6 and TRBJ2-3, the complete variable domain is GAGVSQSPRYKVTKRGQDVALRCDPISGHVSLYWYRQALGQGPEFLTYFNYEAQQDKSGLPNDRFSAERPEGSISTLTIQRTEQRDSAMYRCASSLARLAGGFTATQYFGPGTRLTVL.

This clonotype was recorded many times. This chain connects TRBV6-6 to TRBJ1-2; 11 nucleotides match TRBD1. The V segment lost 5 bases and the J segment 6 bases; nucleotides outside the gene matches: 8. The CDR3 is 15 residues long. Per germline, CDR1 MNHNY and CDR2 SVGAGI (reference sequence). The CDR3, as DNA: TGTGCCAGCAGTGGGATAGGACAGGGGGCAAATGGCTACACCTTC. Its translation: CASSGIGQGANGYTF.